Sequencing of this T cell receptor beta chain was carried out in a study of T cells after yellow fever vaccination. Study information: Fractions of low cell number were prepared using SMART-Seq v4 Ultra Low Input.

5'RACE template switching produced TCR cDNA carrying a universal primer site and UMIs. TCRdb used MiXCR to reprocess the 5' RACE reads, holding one entry per CDR3 protein. The top ten hold about 19% of the sample, which has 250,000 or so distinct CDR3 sequences, roughly 4% seen once. The CDR3 covers 13 residues. V was clipped by 2 bases and J by 8 bases, with 10 bases between them. Germline lookup yields CDR1 SEHNR and CDR2 FQNEAQ (reference sequence). This clonotype was counted at least ten times. The starting material was PBMCs, obtained 15 days after the yellow fever booster vaccination. J is TRBJ2-1 and V is TRBV7-9; D unclear. The source of this sequence is a young man who received the YFV17D yellow fever vaccine. The CDR3 DNA reads TGTGCCAGCAGCTTACCCGTGACGCATGAGCAGTTCTTC. This encodes CASSLPVTHEQFF.